This TCR beta chain derives from a study of blood T cell repertoires in COVID-19. From germline, CDR1 is SGDLS and CDR2 YYNGEE. This CDR3 spans 15 amino acids. V was clipped by 0 bases and J by 4 bases, with 10 bases between them. Produced via immunoSEQ multiplex PCR; TCRdb's table is partial and in-frame only. The sample includes a few hundred thousand clones, 85% to 90% of them seen just once. This clonotype was sampled from a woman in her 30s who had recovered from COVID-19. The V gene is TRBV9, the J gene TRBJ1-4; no clear D. Material: PBMCs or T cells enriched from blood (not recorded which). CDR3 protein: CASSVDGGDNEKLFF. CDR3 DNA sequence: TGTGCCAGCAGCGTAGATGGCGGGGATAATGAAAAACTGTTTTTT.